This T cell receptor beta chain was obtained from a study of monozygotic twins with inflammatory bowel disease. There are 15 residues in the CDR3. TCRdb re-called the 5' RACE reads and catalogs CDR3 proteins one per entry, DNA excluded. The sample data list some 440,000 distinct CDR3 sequences. This receptor was identified in a human donor with ulcerative colitis or Crohn's disease, or a healthy co-twin of an affected twin (not recorded which). Sequencing input: blood. The chain combines TRBV12-3 or TRBV12-4 with TRBJ1-2; with no DNA, the TCRdb D assignment of TRBD1 cannot be verified. This CDR3 is CASSPQGQGYYGYTF.